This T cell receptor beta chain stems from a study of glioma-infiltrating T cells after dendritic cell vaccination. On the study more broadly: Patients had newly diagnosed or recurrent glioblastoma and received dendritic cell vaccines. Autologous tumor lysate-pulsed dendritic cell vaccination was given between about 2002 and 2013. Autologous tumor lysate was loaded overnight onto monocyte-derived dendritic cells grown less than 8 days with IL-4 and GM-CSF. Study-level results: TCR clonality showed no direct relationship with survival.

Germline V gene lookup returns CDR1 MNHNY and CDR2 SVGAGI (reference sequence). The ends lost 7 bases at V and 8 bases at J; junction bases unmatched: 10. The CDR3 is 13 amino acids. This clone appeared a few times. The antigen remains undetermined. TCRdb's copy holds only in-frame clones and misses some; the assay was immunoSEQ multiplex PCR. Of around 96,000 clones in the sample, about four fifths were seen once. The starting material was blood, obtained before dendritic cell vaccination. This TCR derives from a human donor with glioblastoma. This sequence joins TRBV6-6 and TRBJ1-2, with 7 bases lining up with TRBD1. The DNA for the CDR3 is TGTGCCAGCATCGACGACAGGGTGCGGGGCTACACCTTC. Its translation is CASIDDRVRGYTF.